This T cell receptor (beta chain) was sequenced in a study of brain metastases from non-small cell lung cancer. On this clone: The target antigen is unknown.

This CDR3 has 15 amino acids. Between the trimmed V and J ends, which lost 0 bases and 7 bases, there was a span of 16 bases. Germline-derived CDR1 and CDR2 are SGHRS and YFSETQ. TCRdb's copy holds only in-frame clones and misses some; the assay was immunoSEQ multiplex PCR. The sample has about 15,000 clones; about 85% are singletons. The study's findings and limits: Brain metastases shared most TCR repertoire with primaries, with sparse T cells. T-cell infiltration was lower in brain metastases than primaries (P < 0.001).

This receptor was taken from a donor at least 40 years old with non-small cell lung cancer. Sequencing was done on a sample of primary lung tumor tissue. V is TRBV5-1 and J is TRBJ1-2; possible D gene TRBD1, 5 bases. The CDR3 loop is CASSLGGIGAPGYTF. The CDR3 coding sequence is TGCGCCAGCAGCTTGGGGGGGATTGGTGCCCCTGGCTACACCTTC.